These T cell receptor beta chains were read from a single sample in a study of blood T cell repertoires in COVID-19. Profiling relied on immunoSEQ multiplex PCR, and the TCRdb table lists in-frame clones only, not all of them. The table shows approximately 330,000 clones, with approximately 90% occurring only once. Sequencing was performed on peripheral blood. The source of these receptors is a man aged 25 to 40 with COVID-19, enrolled during active disease. Both conserved end residues are part of each CDR3. D genes are given only for firm matches. For some rows the clone size is stated as once, few or many, or as a class when expanded; others skip it.

D,V,J,size,DNA,CDR3
.,TRBV7-2,TRBJ2-6,.,TGTGCCAGCAGCTCCAGGGGAAAAGGGGCCAACGTCCTGACTTTC,CASSSRGKGANVLTF
TRBD1,TRBV11-2,TRBJ1-1,.,TGTGCCAGCAGCTTATCATCTTACGGGACAGGGCTCACTGAAGCTTTCTTT,CASSLSSYGTGLTEAFF
.,TRBV4-2,TRBJ1-2,.,TGTGCCAGCAGCCAAGATCGAGGCAGGGCGGACTATGGCTACACCTTC,CASSQDRGRADYGYTF
TRBD2,TRBV19,TRBJ2-5,.,TGTGCCAGTAGTTTCTCCGGGACTAGCGGAGAGACCCAGTACTTC,CASSFSGTSGETQYF
TRBD1,TRBV19,TRBJ2-2,.,TGTGCCAGTAGTCCGAGGGGCAGGGGGACCGCCGGGGAGCTGTTTTTT,CASSPRGRGTAGELFF
.,TRBV28,TRBJ2-7,.,TGTGCCAGCAGCCTCTACGAGCAGTACTTC,CASSLYEQYF
.,TRBV5-1,TRBJ1-3,few,TGCGCCAGCAGCTTACAGTCCTCTGGAAACACCATATATTTT,CASSLQSSGNTIYF
TRBD1,TRBV11-2,TRBJ1-1,.,TGTGCCAGCAGGGGGTGGACAGGGGGTACTGAAGCTTTCTTT,CASRGWTGGTEAFF
.,TRBV7-3,TRBJ2-3,few,TGTGCCAGCAGCCCTGGGGCAGGGACAGATACGCAGTATTTT,CASSPGAGTDTQYF
TRBD2,TRBV28,TRBJ2-6,.,TGTGCCAGTAGCGGGGTTAACTCTGGGGCCAACGTCCTGACTTTC,CASSGVNSGANVLTF
TRBD1,TRBV5-6,TRBJ2-7,.,TGTGCCAGCAGCCTGGGACAGACCGAGCAGTACTTC,CASSLGQTEQYF
TRBD1,TRBV2,TRBJ1-4,.,TGTGCCAGCAGCCCCGGACAGGCAACTAATGAAAAACTGTTTTTT,CASSPGQATNEKLFF
TRBD2,TRBV19,TRBJ2-3,.,TGTGCCAGTAGTTTGGGCAGCGGGAGGGCTACCTCAGATACGCAGTATTTT,CASSLGSGRATSDTQYF
TRBD1,TRBV3-1/TRBV3-2,TRBJ1-2,.,TGTGCCAGCAGCCATGCAGGGGGTGGCTATGGCTACACCTTC,CASSHAGGGYGYTF
TRBD2,TRBV19,TRBJ2-5,.,TGTGCCAGTAGTATAAGGGGGGGGCTAGCGGGAGTCAAAGAGACCCAGTACTTC,CASSIRGGLAGVKETQYF
.,TRBV7-2,TRBJ1-1,.,TGTGCCAGCAGCTTAGCCCTGGCGGGGAACACTGAAGCTTTCTTT,CASSLALAGNTEAFF
.,TRBV3-1/TRBV3-2,TRBJ1-4,.,TGTGCCAGCAGCCAAGAGGGAGACAGGCTTAATGAAAAACTGTTTTTT,CASSQEGDRLNEKLFF
TRBD2,TRBV7-9,TRBJ2-1,.,TGTGCCAGCAGCTCCCGTGGGGGGGGAGGGCACAATGAGCAGTTCTTC,CASSSRGGGGHNEQFF
.,TRBV5-6,TRBJ2-7,.,TGTGCCAGCAGCTTGGCCTCGGACAGGGTCACATTGGGAGGGGAGCAGTACTTC,CASSLASDRVTLGGEQYF
TRBD2,TRBV11-3,TRBJ2-7,.,TGTGCCAGCAGCTCTTATTCGGGGGGAACCTACGAGCAGTACTTC,CASSSYSGGTYEQYF
TRBD1,TRBV27,TRBJ2-7,.,TGTGCCAGCAGTTTTGACAGGGGAGGCCCCTACGAGCAGTACTTC,CASSFDRGGPYEQYF
TRBD1,TRBV5-8,TRBJ2-3,.,TGTGCCAGCAGTCCGGACAGGGGAGATACGCAGTATTTT,CASSPDRGDTQYF